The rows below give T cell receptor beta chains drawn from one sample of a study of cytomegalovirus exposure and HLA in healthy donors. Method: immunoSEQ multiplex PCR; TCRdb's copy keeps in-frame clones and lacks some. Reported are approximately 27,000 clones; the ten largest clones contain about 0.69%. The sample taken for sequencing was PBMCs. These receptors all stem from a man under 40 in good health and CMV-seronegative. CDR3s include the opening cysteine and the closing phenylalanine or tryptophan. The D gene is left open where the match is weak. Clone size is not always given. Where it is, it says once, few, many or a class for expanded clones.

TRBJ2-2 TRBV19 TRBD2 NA CASSPTSGLFTGELFF TGTGCCAGTAGCCCGACTAGCGGGCTTTTCACCGGGGAGCTGTTTTTT
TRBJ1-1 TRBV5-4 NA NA CASSWATGNTEAFF TGTGCCAGCAGCTGGGCAACAGGGAACACTGAAGCTTTCTTT
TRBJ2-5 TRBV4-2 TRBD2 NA CASSQATSVGWETQYF TGTGCCAGCAGCCAGGCGACTAGCGTAGGTTGGGAGACCCAGTACTTC
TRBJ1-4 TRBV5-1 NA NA CASSLDQGVNEKLFF TGCGCCAGCAGCTTAGATCAAGGGGTGAATGAAAAACTGTTTTTT
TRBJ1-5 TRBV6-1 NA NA CASSAQVNQPQHF TGTGCCAGCAGTGCCCAGGTTAATCAGCCCCAGCATTTT
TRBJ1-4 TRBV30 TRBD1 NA CAWSVRQGVGEKLFF TGTGCCTGGAGTGTTCGACAGGGGGTGGGTGAAAAACTGTTTTTT
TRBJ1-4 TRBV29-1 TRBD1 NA CSTVDRGRGEKLFF TGCAGCACAGTAGACAGGGGGCGAGGTGAAAAACTGTTTTTT
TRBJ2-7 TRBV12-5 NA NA CASGLTLGRREYEQYF TGTGCTAGTGGTTTAACCTTGGGGCGGCGTGAATACGAGCAGTACTTC
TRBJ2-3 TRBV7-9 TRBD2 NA CASSPWVGGDTDTQYF TGTGCCAGCAGCCCCTGGGTGGGGGGGGACACAGATACGCAGTATTTT
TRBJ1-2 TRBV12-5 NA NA CASGLSKRSGYTF TGTGCTAGTGGTTTGTCGAAGCGTTCTGGCTACACCTTC
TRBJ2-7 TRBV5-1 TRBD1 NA CASRGQVLFGEQYF TGCGCCAGCAGGGGACAGGTCCTGTTCGGCGAGCAGTACTTC
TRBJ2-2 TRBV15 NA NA CATSRDQEAGTGELFF TGTGCCACCAGCAGAGATCAAGAGGCGGGCACCGGGGAGCTGTTTTTT
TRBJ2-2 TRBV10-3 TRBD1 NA CAISGRGPPTGELFF TGTGCCATCAGCGGTAGGGGGCCCCCAACCGGGGAGCTGTTTTTT
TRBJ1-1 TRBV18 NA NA CASFRTGINTEAFF TGTGCCAGCTTTCGGACCGGGATAAACACTGAAGCTTTCTTT
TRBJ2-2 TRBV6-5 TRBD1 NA CASRLTGGYTGELFF TGTGCCAGCAGATTAACAGGGGGATACACCGGGGAGCTGTTTTTT
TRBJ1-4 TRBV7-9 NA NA CASSLAREGEKLFF TGTGCCAGCAGCTTAGCGCGAGAGGGAGAAAAACTGTTTTTT
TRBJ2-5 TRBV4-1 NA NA CASSQEGGTYQETQYF TGCGCCAGCAGCCAAGAGGGGGGGACATATCAAGAGACCCAGTACTTC
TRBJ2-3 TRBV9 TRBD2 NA CASSVASGQTGADTQYF TGTGCCAGCAGCGTAGCTAGCGGACAAACGGGGGCAGATACGCAGTATTTT
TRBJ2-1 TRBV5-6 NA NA CASSFPGTRVQFF TGTGCCAGCAGCTTCCCGGGTACCCGAGTGCAGTTCTTC
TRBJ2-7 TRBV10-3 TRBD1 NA CAISDPGQGKAYEQYF TGTGCCATCAGTGACCCGGGACAGGGAAAAGCCTACGAGCAGTACTTC
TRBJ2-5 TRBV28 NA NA CASSLPSGSETQYF TGTGCCAGCAGTTTACCTTCAGGGTCGGAGACCCAGTACTTC
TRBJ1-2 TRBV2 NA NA CASSWSLNYGYTF TGTGCCAGCAGTTGGAGCCTCAACTATGGCTACACCTTC
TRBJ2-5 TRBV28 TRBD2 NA CASSLSGLAVGETQYF TGTGCCAGCAGTTTATCAGGACTAGCGGTTGGAGAGACCCAGTACTTC
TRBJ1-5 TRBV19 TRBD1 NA CASSIVRRQGDQPQHF TGTGCCAGTAGTATAGTCCGACGACAGGGGGATCAGCCCCAGCATTTT
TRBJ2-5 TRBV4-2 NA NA CASSQDGEVETQYF TGTGCCAGCAGCCAAGACGGGGAGGTAGAGACCCAGTACTTC
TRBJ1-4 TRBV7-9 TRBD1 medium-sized CASSLADRGKLFF TGTGCCAGCAGCTTGGCCGACAGGGGAAAACTGTTTTTT
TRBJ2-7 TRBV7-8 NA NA CASSLVRGEQYF TGTGCCAGCAGCTTAGTTAGGGGCGAGCAGTACTTC
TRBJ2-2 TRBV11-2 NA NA CASSLERTNTGELFF TGTGCCAGCAGCTTAGAGCGGACGAACACCGGGGAGCTGTTTTTT
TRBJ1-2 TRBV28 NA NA CASSLQGNGYTF TGTGCCAGCAGTTTACAGGGAAATGGCTACACCTTC